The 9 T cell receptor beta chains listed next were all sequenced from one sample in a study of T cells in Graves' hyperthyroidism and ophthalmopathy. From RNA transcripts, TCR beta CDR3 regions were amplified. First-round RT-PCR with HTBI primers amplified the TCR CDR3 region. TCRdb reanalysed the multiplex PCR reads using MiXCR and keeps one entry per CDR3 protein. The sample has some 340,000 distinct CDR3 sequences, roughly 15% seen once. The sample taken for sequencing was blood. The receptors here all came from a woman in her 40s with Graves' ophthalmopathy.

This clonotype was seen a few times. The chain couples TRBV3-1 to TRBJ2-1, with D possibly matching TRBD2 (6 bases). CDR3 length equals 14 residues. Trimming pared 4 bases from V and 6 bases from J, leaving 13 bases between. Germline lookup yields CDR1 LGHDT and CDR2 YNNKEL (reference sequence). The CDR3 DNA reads TGTGCCAGCAGCCTTAGATCTAGCGTCAATGAGCAGTTCTTC. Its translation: CASSLRSSVNEQFF.

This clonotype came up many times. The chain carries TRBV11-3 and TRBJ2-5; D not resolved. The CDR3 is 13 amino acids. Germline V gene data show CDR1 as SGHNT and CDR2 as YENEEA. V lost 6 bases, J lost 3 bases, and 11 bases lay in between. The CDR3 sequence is CASRGRAEETQYF. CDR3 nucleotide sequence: TGTGCCAGCAGAGGACGGGCAGAAGAGACCCAGTACTTC.

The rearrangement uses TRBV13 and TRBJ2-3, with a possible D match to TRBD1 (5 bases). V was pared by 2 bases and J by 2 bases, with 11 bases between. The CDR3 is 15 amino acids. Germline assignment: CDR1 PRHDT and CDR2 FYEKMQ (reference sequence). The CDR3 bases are TGTGCCAGCAGCTTAAGGGGTCACTACACAGATACGCAGTATTTT. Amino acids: CASSLRGHYTDTQYF.

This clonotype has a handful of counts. The CDR3 coding sequence is TGTGCCAGCAGCTTAGCGGACAGGGGATCCCCGCCTGAAGCTTTCTTT. The encoded protein is CASSLADRGSPPEAFF. The chain joins TRBV7-9 to TRBJ1-1; 9 bases are shared with TRBD1. Germline V gives CDR1 SEHNR, CDR2 FQNEAQ (reference sequence). This CDR3 is 16 amino acids long. V gave up 0 bases and J gave up 6 bases; unmatched junction bases: 8.

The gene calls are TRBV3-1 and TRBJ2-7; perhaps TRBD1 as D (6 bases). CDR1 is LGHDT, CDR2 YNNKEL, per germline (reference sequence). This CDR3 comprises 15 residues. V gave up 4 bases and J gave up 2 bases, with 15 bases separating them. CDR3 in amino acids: CASSLGGVRPYEQYF. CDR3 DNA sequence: TGTGCCAGCAGCCTTGGGGGCGTCCGCCCCTACGAGCAGTACTTC.

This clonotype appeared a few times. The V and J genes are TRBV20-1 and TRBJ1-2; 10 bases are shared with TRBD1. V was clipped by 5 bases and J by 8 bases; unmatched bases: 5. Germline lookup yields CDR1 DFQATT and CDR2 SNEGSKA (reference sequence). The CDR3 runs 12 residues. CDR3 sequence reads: CSAWGQGNGYTF. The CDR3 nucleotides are TGCAGTGCTTGGGGACAGGGGAACGGCTACACCTTC.

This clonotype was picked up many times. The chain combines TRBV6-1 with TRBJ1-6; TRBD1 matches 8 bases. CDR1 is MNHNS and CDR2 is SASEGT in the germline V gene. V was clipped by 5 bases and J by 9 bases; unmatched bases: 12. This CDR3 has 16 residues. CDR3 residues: CASSPYFRQGSSPLHF. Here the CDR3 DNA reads TGTGCCAGCAGTCCCTACTTCCGACAGGGGAGTTCACCCCTCCACTTT.

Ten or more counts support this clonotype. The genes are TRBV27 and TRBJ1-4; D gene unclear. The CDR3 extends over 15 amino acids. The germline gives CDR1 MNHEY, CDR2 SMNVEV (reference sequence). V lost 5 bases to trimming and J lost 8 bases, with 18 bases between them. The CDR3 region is CASSLRAAKMEKLFF. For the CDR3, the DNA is TGTGCCAGCAGTCTACGGGCGGCAAAGATGGAAAAACTGTTTTTT.

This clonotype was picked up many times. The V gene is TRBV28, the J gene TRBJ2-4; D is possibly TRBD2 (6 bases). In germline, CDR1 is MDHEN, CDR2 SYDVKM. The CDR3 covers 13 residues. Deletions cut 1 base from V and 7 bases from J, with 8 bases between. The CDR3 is CASSLLGRNIQYF. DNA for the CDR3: TGTGCCAGCAGTTTATTGGGGAGGAACATTCAGTACTTC.